This is a list of T cell receptor beta chains from one sample in a study of human T cells and chemical hapten exposure. TCRdb independently ran MiXCR on the RACE reads; one entry per CDR3 protein. This sample has 95,000 or so distinct CDR3 sequences, with about 11% found just once. This sample comprised whole blood, obtained in connection with sensitization to the hapten diphenylcyclopropenone (DPC). The receptors originated from a man aged 35 to 55 with alopecia areata. Some clones in this sample may be carry-over from other donors' samples. Each CDR3 is given without its conserved first and last residue. A D gene is named only where the DNA matches it firmly.

TRBJ1-3 | . | TRBV4-1 | ASSQVGGPLGNTIY
TRBJ1-2 | . | TRBV2 | ASSPGGAAGYT
TRBJ1-2 | TRBD1 | TRBV19 | ASSIQGAHYGYT
TRBJ2-3 | . | TRBV2 | ASSDGSGWSTDTQY
TRBJ2-5 | TRBD2 | TRBV10-3 | AISRTSGMEETQY
TRBJ2-3 | TRBD1 | TRBV20-1 | SAPDRVRADTQY
TRBJ2-1 | TRBD2 | TRBV6-2/TRBV6-3 | ASSHGAGVTNEQF
TRBJ2-2 | TRBD2 | TRBV20-1 | SATSPGLALTGELF
TRBJ1-4 | TRBD1 | TRBV11-2 | ASSSEMTGGFAKLF
TRBJ2-7 | TRBD2 | TRBV28 | ASSRVTSGGTYEQY
TRBJ2-6 | . | TRBV6-5 | ASSSQGSGANVLT
TRBJ1-5 | . | TRBV6-6 | ASSLADQPQH
TRBJ2-3 | TRBD2 | TRBV10-3 | AISGWTSGSVDTQY
TRBJ2-1 | TRBD2 | TRBV5-1 | ASSLAGSGAAYNEQF
TRBJ1-5 | TRBD1 | TRBV5-4 | ASSTEGASQPQH
TRBJ2-1 | . | TRBV29-1 | SVEDQRVWNEQF
TRBJ2-7 | . | TRBV6-2/TRBV6-3 | ASSNRPDEQY
TRBJ2-3 | TRBD1 | TRBV4-2 | ASSQDGVRGPEDTQY
TRBJ2-3 | . | TRBV28 | ASSLSGPSTDTQY
TRBJ2-1 | TRBD2 | TRBV10-3 | AISDRDYSSEQF
TRBJ2-7 | . | TRBV7-2 | ASSLFRDPTYEQY
TRBJ2-3 | . | TRBV28 | AISTVGTDTQY
TRBJ2-7 | . | TRBV6-5 | ASSRRDEQY
TRBJ2-3 | . | TRBV7-2 | ASSLEWDFSDTQY
TRBJ1-2 | TRBD1 | TRBV28 | ASSFRDSLYGYT
TRBJ2-3 | TRBD2 | TRBV7-2 | ASSSKSRGLSTDTQY